This record covers a single T cell receptor (beta chain). Its antigen is undetermined. Time point described: patch test 3, about 24 weeks after DPC sensitization. Treatment defined: therapeutic diphenylcyclopropenone sensitization with weekly scalp DPC. Donors, patients with alopecia ranging from 18 to 70 years old and judged suitable for DPC, provided samples. TCRdb reprocessed the RACE reads with MiXCR, giving one entry per CDR3 protein. The sample lists under 130,000 distinct CDR3 sequences, around 34% occurring once. This record belongs to a study of human T cells and chemical hapten exposure. General study points: TCRs whose frequency exceeded 1 in 1000 remained the same following DPC sensitization.

Germline V CDR1 and CDR2: DFQATT, SNEGSKA (reference sequence). Trimming took off 5 bases at V and 0 bases at J, with 12 bases between the two ends. The CDR3 is 14 residues long. The receptor was isolated from a man in his forties or fifties with alopecia areata. Some clones in this sample may be carry-over from other donors' samples. The V and J genes are TRBV20-1 and TRBJ2-3; D ambiguous. This sample comprised whole blood, obtained in connection with sensitization to the hapten diphenylcyclopropenone (DPC). The CDR3 is CSASSGSSTDTQYF. In DNA, the CDR3 is TGCAGTGCTTCGAGTGGCAGTAGCACAGATACGCAGTATTTT.